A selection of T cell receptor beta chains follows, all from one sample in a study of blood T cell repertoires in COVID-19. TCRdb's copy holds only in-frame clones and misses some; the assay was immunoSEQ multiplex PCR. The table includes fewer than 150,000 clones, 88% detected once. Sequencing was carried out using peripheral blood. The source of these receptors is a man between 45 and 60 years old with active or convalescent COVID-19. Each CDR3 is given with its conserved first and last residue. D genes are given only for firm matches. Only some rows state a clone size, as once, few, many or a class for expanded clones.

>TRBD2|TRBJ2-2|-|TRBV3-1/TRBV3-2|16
CASSQVGLAGTGELFF
TGTGCCAGCAGCCAAGTGGGTCTAGCGGGTACCGGGGAGCTGTTTTTT
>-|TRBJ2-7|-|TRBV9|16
CASSVGAARSSYEQYF
TGTGCCAGCAGCGTAGGGGCAGCCCGTAGCTCCTACGAGCAGTACTTC
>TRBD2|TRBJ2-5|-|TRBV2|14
CASSPSGMEETQYF
TGTGCCAGCAGCCCAAGCGGGATGGAAGAGACCCAGTACTTC
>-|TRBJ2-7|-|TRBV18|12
CANITGRHEQYF
TGTGCCAACATCACAGGGAGACACGAGCAGTACTTC
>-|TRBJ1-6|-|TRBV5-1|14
CASTMARDNSPLHF
TGCGCCAGCACCATGGCCAGGGATAATTCACCCCTCCACTTT
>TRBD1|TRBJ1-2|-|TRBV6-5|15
CASSHSDRGRTGYTF
TGTGCCAGCAGTCACTCCGACAGGGGGCGTACGGGCTACACCTTC
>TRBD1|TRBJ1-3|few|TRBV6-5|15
CASSLTGISGNTIYF
TGTGCCAGCAGTCTGACAGGGATCTCTGGAAACACCATATATTTT
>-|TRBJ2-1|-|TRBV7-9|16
CASSIGHQAPYNEQFF
TGTGCCAGCAGCATCGGACACCAGGCCCCCTACAATGAGCAGTTCTTC
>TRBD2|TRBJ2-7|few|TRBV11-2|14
CASSLGGRAHEQYF
TGTGCCAGCAGCTTAGGTGGGAGGGCCCACGAGCAGTACTTC
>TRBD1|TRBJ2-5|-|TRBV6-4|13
CASSDNRGETQYF
TGTGCCAGCAGTGACAACAGGGGAGAGACCCAGTACTTC
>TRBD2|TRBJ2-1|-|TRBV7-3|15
CASSFRLAGYNEQFF
TGTGCCAGCAGCTTCAGACTAGCGGGATACAATGAGCAGTTCTTC
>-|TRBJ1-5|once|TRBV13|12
CASSLGGRPQHF
TGTGCCAGCAGCTTAGGGGGGCGGCCCCAGCATTTT
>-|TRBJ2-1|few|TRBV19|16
CASSIDGFSSYNEQFF
TGTGCCAGTAGTATAGACGGGTTTAGCTCCTACAATGAGCAGTTCTTC
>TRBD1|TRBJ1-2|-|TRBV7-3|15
CASSLFPGTEYGYTF
TGTGCCAGCAGCTTATTCCCCGGGACAGAGTATGGCTACACCTTC
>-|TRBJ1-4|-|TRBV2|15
CASRLSFPGNEKLFF
TGTGCCAGCAGACTATCCTTCCCTGGTAATGAAAAACTGTTTTTT
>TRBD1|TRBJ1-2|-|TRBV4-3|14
CASSQDIGQGVGTF
TGCGCCAGCAGCCAAGATATCGGACAGGGGGTCGGAACCTTC
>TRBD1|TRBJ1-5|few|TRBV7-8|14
CASSLGQVNQPQHF
TGTGCCAGCAGCTTGGGACAGGTGAATCAGCCCCAGCATTTT
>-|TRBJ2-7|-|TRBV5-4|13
CASSFRGSYEQYF
TGTGCCAGCAGCTTTAGGGGATCCTACGAGCAGTACTTC
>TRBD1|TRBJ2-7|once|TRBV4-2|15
CASSQERIGGHEQYF
TGTGCCAGCAGCCAAGAGCGGATAGGGGGCCACGAGCAGTACTTC
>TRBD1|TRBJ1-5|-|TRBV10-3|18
CAISELPSGQGIGQPQHF
TGTGCCATCAGTGAACTACCCTCGGGACAGGGGATCGGTCAGCCCCAGCATTTT
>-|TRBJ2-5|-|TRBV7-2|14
CASSLSRDGETQYF
TGTGCCAGCAGCTTATCGCGGGATGGGGAGACCCAGTACTTC
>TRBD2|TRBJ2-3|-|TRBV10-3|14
CATGAGGVTDTQYF
TGTGCCACGGGAGCGGGAGGGGTAACAGATACGCAGTATTTT
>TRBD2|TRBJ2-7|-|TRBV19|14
CASSVGLADYEQYF
TGTGCCAGTAGTGTGGGACTAGCGGACTACGAGCAGTACTTC
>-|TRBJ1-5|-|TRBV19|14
CASRPRGSNQPQHF
TGTGCCAGTAGACCCCGGGGGAGCAATCAGCCCCAGCATTTT
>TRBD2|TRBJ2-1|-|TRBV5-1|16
CASSHGTSGTYNEQFF
TGCGCCAGCAGCCACGGGACTAGCGGTACCTACAATGAGCAGTTCTTC
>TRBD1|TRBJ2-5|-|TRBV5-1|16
CASSFSGTGRQETQYF
TGCGCCAGCAGCTTCTCCGGGACAGGGAGGCAAGAGACCCAGTACTTC
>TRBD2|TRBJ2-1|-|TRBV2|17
CASSERGRPSSYNEQFF
TGTGCCAGCAGTGAACGCGGGAGGCCCAGCTCCTACAATGAGCAGTTCTTC
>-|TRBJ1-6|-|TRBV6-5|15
CASSLLGDFNSPLHF
TGTGCCAGCAGTTTACTAGGGGACTTTAATTCACCCCTCCACTTT
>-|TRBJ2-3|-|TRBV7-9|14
CASSRGMSTDTQYF
TGTGCCAGCAGCCGCGGGATGAGCACAGATACGCAGTATTTT
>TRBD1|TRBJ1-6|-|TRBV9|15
CASSASGQYNSPLHF
TGTGCCAGCAGCGCCTCGGGACAGTATAATTCACCCCTCCACTTT
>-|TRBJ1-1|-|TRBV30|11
CAWGPNKEAFF
TGTGCCTGGGGGCCGAACAAGGAAGCTTTCTTT
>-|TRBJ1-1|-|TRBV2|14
CASSVSGDIRAAFF
TGTGCCAGCAGTGTTTCAGGGGACATCCGGGCTGCTTTCTTT
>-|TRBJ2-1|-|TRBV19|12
CASSRGFDEQFF
TGTGCCAGTAGTAGAGGGTTCGATGAGCAGTTCTTC
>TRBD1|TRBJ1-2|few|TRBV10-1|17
CARRITLRDREDYGYTF
TGCGCCAGAAGAATAACCCTCCGGGACAGGGAAGACTATGGCTACACCTTC
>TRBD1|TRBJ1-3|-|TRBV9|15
CASSSRDRDGNTIYF
TGTGCCAGCAGCTCCCGGGACAGGGATGGAAACACCATATATTTT
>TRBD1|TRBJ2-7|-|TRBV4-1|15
CASSQGQGISYEQYF
TGCGCCAGCAGCCAGGGACAGGGAATCTCCTACGAGCAGTACTTC
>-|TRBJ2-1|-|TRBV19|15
CASSLQRARYNEQFF
TGTGCCAGTAGTCTGCAGCGGGCCCGTTACAATGAGCAGTTCTTC
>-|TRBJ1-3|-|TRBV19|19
CASRRRVQHSPPSGNTIYF
TGTGCCAGTAGACGGAGGGTCCAACATAGTCCCCCTTCTGGAAACACCATATATTTT
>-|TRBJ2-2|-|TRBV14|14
CASSQVKPTGELFF
TGTGCCAGCAGCCAAGTTAAGCCCACCGGGGAGCTGTTTTTT
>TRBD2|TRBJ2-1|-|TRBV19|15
CATNPGGGRGSEQFF
TGTGCCACTAACCCCGGCGGCGGGAGAGGAAGTGAGCAGTTCTTC
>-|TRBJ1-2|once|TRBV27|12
CASSSPGYGYTF
TGTGCCAGCAGTTCACCGGGGTATGGCTACACCTTC
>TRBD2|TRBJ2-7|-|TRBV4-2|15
CASSQGLAGAYEQYF
TGTGCCAGCAGCCAAGGGCTAGCGGGAGCCTACGAGCAGTACTTC
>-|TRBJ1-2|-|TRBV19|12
CASSMGRRGYTF
TGTGCCAGTAGTATGGGGCGAAGAGGCTACACCTTC
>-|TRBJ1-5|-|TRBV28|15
CASSWGQYSNQPQHF
TGTGCCAGCAGTTGGGGGCAGTATAGCAATCAGCCCCAGCATTTT
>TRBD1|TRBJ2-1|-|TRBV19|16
CASKGQGPQPYNEQFF
TGTGCCAGTAAAGGACAGGGGCCTCAGCCCTACAATGAGCAGTTCTTC
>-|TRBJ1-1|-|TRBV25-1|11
CASSEYGEAFF
TGTGCCAGCAGTGAATACGGGGAAGCTTTCTTT
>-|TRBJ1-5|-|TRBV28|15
CASSAQGEGNQPQHF
TGTGCCAGCAGTGCACAGGGCGAGGGCAATCAGCCCCAGCATTTT
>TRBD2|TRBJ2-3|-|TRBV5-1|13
CASSLSGGDTQYF
TGCGCCAGCAGCTTGAGCGGGGGAGATACGCAGTATTTT
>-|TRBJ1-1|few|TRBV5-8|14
CASRLTGGNTEAFF
TGTGCCAGCAGACTCACCGGTGGGAACACTGAAGCTTTCTTT
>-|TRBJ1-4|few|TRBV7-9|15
CASSKLWQTNEKLFF
TGTGCCAGCAGCAAATTATGGCAAACTAATGAAAAACTGTTTTTT
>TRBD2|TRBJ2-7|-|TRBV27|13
CASRTSGNYEQYF
TGTGCCAGCAGGACTAGCGGCAACTACGAGCAGTACTTC
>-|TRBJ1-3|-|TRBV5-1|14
CASSLGQTGNTIYF
TGCGCCAGCAGCTTGGGGCAGACTGGAAACACCATATATTTT
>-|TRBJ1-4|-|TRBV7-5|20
CARSFPTLRGGTATNEKLFF
TGTGCCAGAAGCTTTCCCACCCTCCGCGGGGGGACTGCAACTAATGAAAAACTGTTTTTT